This entry features one T cell receptor (beta chain) sequence. What it binds is not known. This specimen belongs to a study of T cell responses to AZD1222 COVID-19 vaccine. Data came from immunoSEQ multiplex PCR; TCRdb stores just in-frame clones and leaves some out. The table includes some 140,000 clones, approximately 92% detected once. V was shortened by 3 bases and J by 5 bases, with 7 bases between the two germline ends. The CDR3 spans 12 residues. Study-level findings and limits: Elevations in Spike-specific TCR breadth and depth followed administration of two AZD1222 doses. Just 5 to 7 AZD1222 recipients were seropositive at baseline. Mostly white British, mostly female donors; authors suggested clonal diversity may be underestimated. Unmutated regions of variants are reportedly targeted by nearly half of spike-specific TCRs.

This chain uses TRBV12-3 or TRBV12-4 with TRBJ1-2; D not resolved. The source was peripheral blood, collected 28 days after the second AZD1222 dose. This TCR came from an adult who received the AZD1222 COVID-19 vaccine. CDR3 protein: CASSFSKYGYTF. CDR3 coding DNA: TGTGCCAGCAGTTTTTCGAAATATGGCTACACCTTC.